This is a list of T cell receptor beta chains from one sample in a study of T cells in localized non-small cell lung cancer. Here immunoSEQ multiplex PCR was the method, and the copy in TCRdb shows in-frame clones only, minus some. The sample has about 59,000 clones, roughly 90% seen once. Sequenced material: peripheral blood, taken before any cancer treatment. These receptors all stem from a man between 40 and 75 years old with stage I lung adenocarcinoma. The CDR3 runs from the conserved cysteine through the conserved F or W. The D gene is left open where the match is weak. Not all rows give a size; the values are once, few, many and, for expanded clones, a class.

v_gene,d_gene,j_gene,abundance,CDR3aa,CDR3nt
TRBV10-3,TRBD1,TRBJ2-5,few,CAISDDRGETQYF,TGTGCCATCAGTGACGACAGGGGAGAGACCCAGTACTTC
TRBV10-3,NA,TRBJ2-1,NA,CATRLGNEQFF,TGTGCCACCCGACTGGGCAATGAGCAGTTCTTC
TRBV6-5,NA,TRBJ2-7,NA,CASSSTSSSYEQYF,TGTGCCAGCAGTTCTACTTCGAGCTCCTACGAGCAGTACTTC
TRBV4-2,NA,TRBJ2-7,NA,CASSQERFSYEQYF,TGTGCCAGCAGCCAAGAACGGTTCTCCTACGAGCAGTACTTC
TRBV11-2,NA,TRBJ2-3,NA,CASSLAQLDTQYF,TGTGCCAGCAGCTTAGCACAATTAGATACGCAGTATTTT
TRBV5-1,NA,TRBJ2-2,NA,CASSLGGAGELFF,TGCGCCAGCAGCTTGGGAGGGGCCGGGGAGCTGTTTTTT
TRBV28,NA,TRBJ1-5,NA,CAAGGNQPQHF,TGTGCCGCAGGGGGCAATCAGCCCCAGCATTTT
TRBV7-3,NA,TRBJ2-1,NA,CASSLAGAATYNEQFF,TGTGCCAGCAGCTTAGCCGGGGCCGCTACGTACAATGAGCAGTTCTTC
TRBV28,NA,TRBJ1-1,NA,CASSFQGGGRAFF,TGTGCCAGCAGTTTCCAGGGTGGGGGGCGAGCTTTCTTT
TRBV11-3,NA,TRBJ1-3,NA,CASSPGGGQLNTIYF,TGTGCCAGCAGCCCAGGTGGTGGGCAATTGAACACCATATATTTT
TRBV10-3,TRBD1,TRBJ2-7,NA,CATQGGQEISYEQYF,TGTGCCACCCAAGGCGGACAGGAAATTTCCTACGAGCAGTACTTC
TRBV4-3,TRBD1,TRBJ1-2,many,CASSQDTGTGGYGYTF,TGCGCCAGCAGCCAAGACACCGGGACAGGGGGCTATGGCTACACCTTC
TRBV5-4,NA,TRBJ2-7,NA,CASSLEVAPTYEQYF,TGTGCCAGCAGCTTGGAGGTCGCCCCGACCTACGAGCAGTACTTC
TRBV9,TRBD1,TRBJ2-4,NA,CASSPGTGSGIQYF,TGTGCCAGCAGCCCCGGGACAGGGTCTGGCATTCAGTACTTC
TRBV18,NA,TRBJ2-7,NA,CASSPPARAHEQYF,TGTGCCAGCTCACCACCGGCCAGGGCACACGAGCAGTACTTC
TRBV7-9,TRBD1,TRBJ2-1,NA,CASSLAAWTGLSYNEQFF,TGTGCCAGCAGCTTAGCTGCTTGGACAGGGTTATCCTACAATGAGCAGTTCTTC
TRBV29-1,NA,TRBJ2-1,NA,CSSRDISYNEQFF,TGCAGCTCGCGGGACATCTCCTACAATGAGCAGTTCTTC
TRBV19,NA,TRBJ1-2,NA,CASSRSGAGGYTF,TGTGCCAGTAGTAGGTCGGGGGCCGGGGGCTACACCTTC
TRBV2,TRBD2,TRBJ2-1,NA,CASSPSTSGTNNEQFF,TGTGCCAGCAGCCCCTCGACTAGCGGGACGAACAATGAGCAGTTCTTC
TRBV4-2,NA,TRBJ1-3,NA,CASSQVQGLGNTIYF,TGTGCCAGCAGCCAAGTCCAGGGGTTAGGAAACACCATATATTTT
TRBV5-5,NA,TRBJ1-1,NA,CASSLGWGNTEAFF,TGTGCCAGCAGCTTGGGCTGGGGGAACACTGAAGCTTTCTTT
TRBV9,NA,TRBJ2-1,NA,CASSVLVGGEQFF,TGTGCCAGCAGCGTACTGGTGGGGGGTGAGCAGTTCTTC
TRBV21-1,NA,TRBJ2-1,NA,CASSLPRDNADEQFF,TGTGCCAGCAGCTTACCACGGGACAACGCCGATGAGCAGTTCTTC
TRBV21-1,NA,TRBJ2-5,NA,CASSKETQYF,TGTGCCAGCAGCAAAGAGACCCAGTACTTC
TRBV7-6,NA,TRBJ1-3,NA,CASSPGFGNTIYF,TGTGCCAGCAGCCCAGGGTTCGGAAACACCATATATTTT
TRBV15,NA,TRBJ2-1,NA,CATSTGSGLPYNEQFF,TGTGCCACCAGCACAGGATCGGGGCTACCCTACAATGAGCAGTTCTTC
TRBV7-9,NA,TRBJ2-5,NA,CASSTKETQYF,TGTGCCAGCAGCACCAAAGAGACCCAGTACTTC
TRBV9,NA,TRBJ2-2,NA,CASSVATSGELFF,TGTGCCAGCAGCGTAGCTACGTCCGGGGAGCTGTTTTTT
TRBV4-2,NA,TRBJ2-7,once,CASSQDLRGGESGDSYEQYF,TGTGCCAGCAGCCAAGATTTACGGGGAGGTGAATCGGGAGACTCCTACGAGCAGTACTTC
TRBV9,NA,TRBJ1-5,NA,CASSVGIGGQPQHF,TGTGCCAGCAGCGTAGGTATAGGGGGTCAGCCCCAGCATTTT
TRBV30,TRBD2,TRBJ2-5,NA,CAWNDPSGSSGGETQYF,TGTGCCTGGAACGATCCTAGCGGGAGTTCGGGGGGAGAGACCCAGTACTTC
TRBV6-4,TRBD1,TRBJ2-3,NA,CASSDSGTGADTQYF,TGTGCCAGCAGTGACTCCGGGACAGGGGCAGATACGCAGTATTTT
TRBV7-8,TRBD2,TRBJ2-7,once,CASSLEPGGDYEQYF,TGTGCCAGCAGCTTAGAGCCGGGGGGGGACTACGAGCAGTACTTC